This record concerns one T cell receptor (beta chain) sequence. Its cognate antigen is unknown. Across several immunoSEQ plates, the genomic DNA of each subset was split evenly. Method: immunoSEQ multiplex PCR; TCRdb's copy keeps in-frame clones and lacks some. Of 550,000 to 750,000 clones listed, about 95% are singletons. CDR3 length: 12 amino acids. Germline loops: CDR1 MNHEY, CDR2 SMNVEV (reference sequence). Between the trimmed V and J ends, which lost 8 bases and 1 base, there was a span of 8 bases. The entry originates in a study of shared clonotypes between healthy human individuals. Terminally differentiated effector memory CD45RA+ cells were left out of the naive CD8 fraction, which was CD45RO-negative and positively selected for CCR7. Study conclusions and caveats: The low donor count limited represented genetic and exposure-history diversity. Shared clonotypes across all four donors exceeded non-shared ones in generation probability. Clonotype sharing among the donors was expected to vary with sequencing depth.

The receptor was isolated from a woman aged 25 to 39 in good health. Sequenced input: naive CD8+ T cells sorted from blood. V is TRBV27 and J is TRBJ1-1; TRBD1 is a possible D gene (6 bases). The DNA of the CDR3 is TGTGCCAGCCTAGGGGGGAACACTGAAGCTTTCTTT. Its protein is CASLGGNTEAFF.